These T cell receptor beta chains were read from a single sample in a study of blood T cell repertoires in COVID-19. Assay used: immunoSEQ multiplex PCR; TCRdb lists only in-frame clones, some missing. This sample has 200,000 to 250,000 clones; around four fifths occur once, and the top ten carry approximately 4.8%. Sequenced input: PBMCs or T cells enriched from blood (not recorded which). The receptor source for this set is a woman aged 45 to 65 who had been exposed to COVID-19. Each CDR3 is given with its conserved first and last residue. The D gene is left open where the match is weak. Expanded clones are given a class, and other clones once, few, many or no size at all.

CDR3nt: TGTGCCAGCTCACCCAGCCGGCAGGGTACGAATCAGCCCCAGCATTTT
CDR3aa: CASSPSRQGTNQPQHF
d_gene: NA
abundance: NA
j_gene: TRBJ1-5
v_gene: TRBV18

CDR3nt: TGTGCCAGCAGCCTCCGGCGGACAGGTCACTTCTCCTATAATTCACCCCTCCACTTT
CDR3aa: CASSLRRTGHFSYNSPLHF
d_gene: TRBD1
abundance: NA
j_gene: TRBJ1-6
v_gene: TRBV7-8

CDR3nt: TGTGCCAGCAGCATAGGGACTAGCGGGGGAAATGAGCAGTTCTTC
CDR3aa: CASSIGTSGGNEQFF
d_gene: TRBD2
abundance: NA
j_gene: TRBJ2-1
v_gene: TRBV13

CDR3nt: TGTGCCAGCAGTTTGGGGTTGCGGGCCTATGGCTACACCTTC
CDR3aa: CASSLGLRAYGYTF
d_gene: NA
abundance: NA
j_gene: TRBJ1-2
v_gene: TRBV28

CDR3nt: TGTGCCAGCAGTCCGACAGGGGGAATAGGCAATCAGCCCCAGCATTTT
CDR3aa: CASSPTGGIGNQPQHF
d_gene: TRBD1
abundance: NA
j_gene: TRBJ1-5
v_gene: TRBV28

CDR3nt: TGTGCCAGCAGGGGAGGGAGTGTTACTTATAACTATGGCTACACCTTC
CDR3aa: CASRGGSVTYNYGYTF
d_gene: NA
abundance: NA
j_gene: TRBJ1-2
v_gene: TRBV7-2

CDR3nt: TGCGCCAGCAGCTTGGGGACAGGGGGCCGAACTGAAGCTTTCTTT
CDR3aa: CASSLGTGGRTEAFF
d_gene: TRBD1
abundance: few
j_gene: TRBJ1-1
v_gene: TRBV5-1

CDR3nt: TGTGCCAGCAGCGGTGGGACAGCCTATGGCTACACCTTC
CDR3aa: CASSGGTAYGYTF
d_gene: TRBD1
abundance: NA
j_gene: TRBJ1-2
v_gene: TRBV9

CDR3nt: TGTGCCAGCAGCCAAGGGGCTGAGACCCAGTACTTC
CDR3aa: CASSQGAETQYF
d_gene: NA
abundance: NA
j_gene: TRBJ2-5
v_gene: TRBV3-1/TRBV3-2

CDR3nt: TGTGCCAGCAGCCTATCCCGGGTTTCGGGGGGAAACCGTTCACCCCTCCACTTT
CDR3aa: CASSLSRVSGGNRSPLHF
d_gene: NA
abundance: few
j_gene: TRBJ1-6
v_gene: TRBV11-2

CDR3nt: TGCGCCAGCAGTTATAGCGGGGGGGCGAATGAGCAGTTCTTC
CDR3aa: CASSYSGGANEQFF
d_gene: TRBD2
abundance: NA
j_gene: TRBJ2-1
v_gene: TRBV10-2

CDR3nt: TGTGCCACGTCCCCGGCGGGGGGAGTGAATGAGCAGTTCTTC
CDR3aa: CATSPAGGVNEQFF
d_gene: TRBD2
abundance: NA
j_gene: TRBJ2-1
v_gene: TRBV7-2

CDR3nt: TGCGCCAGCAGCTTGTCCTTAACTGGAAACACCATATATTTT
CDR3aa: CASSLSLTGNTIYF
d_gene: NA
abundance: NA
j_gene: TRBJ1-3
v_gene: TRBV5-1

CDR3nt: TGTGCCAGTAGCGTAAGGGGACAGGTCTCTGGGGCCAACGTCCTGACTTTC
CDR3aa: CASSVRGQVSGANVLTF
d_gene: TRBD1
abundance: NA
j_gene: TRBJ2-6
v_gene: TRBV19

CDR3nt: TGTGCCAGCATTCAGAATGAAGCTTTCTTT
CDR3aa: CASIQNEAFF
d_gene: NA
abundance: once
j_gene: TRBJ1-1
v_gene: TRBV2